Here is one TCR beta chain with its context. Time point noted: pre-sensitization, week 0. As for treatment: therapeutic diphenylcyclopropenone sensitization with weekly scalp DPC. Trimming took 7 bases from V and 7 from J, leaving 20 bases between them. This CDR3 region has 15 residues. CDR1 MDHEN and CDR2 SYDVKM come from the germline V gene. This specimen belongs to a study of human T cells and chemical hapten exposure. MiXCR, run by TCRdb on the RACE reads, gives a single entry per CDR3 protein. In the table there are a few hundred thousand distinct CDR3 sequences, 5% to 6.5% of which are singletons.

The sequenced sample was whole blood, obtained in connection with sensitization to the hapten diphenylcyclopropenone (DPC). The V and J genes are TRBV28 and TRBJ1-5; D remains ambiguous. The TCR was taken from a woman aged 18 to 35 with alopecia areata. Some clones in this sample may be carry-over from other donors' samples. In DNA, the CDR3 is TGTGCCAGCACTTCCATCAGCGATTTGGGGCAGCCCCAGCATTTT. Amino acid sequence: CASTSISDLGQPQHF. The entire variable domain, with the rest obtained from reference TRBV28 and TRBJ1-5, is as follows: DVKVTQSSRYLVKRTGEKVFLECVQDMDHENMFWYRQDPGLGLRLIYFSYDVKMKEKGDIPEGYSVSREKKERFSLILESASTNQTSMYLCASTSISDLGQPQHFGDGTRLSIL.